The next 8 T cell receptor beta chains were all read from a single sample in a study of CD8 T cells in ankylosing spondylitis. General study points: There was a TCR beta motif, made of 7 to 9 highly homologous variants, that appeared characteristic of ankylosing spondylitis blood.

No antigen has been identified for these receptors. TCRdb reanalysed the 5' RACE reads using MiXCR and keeps one entry per CDR3 protein. The sample contains fewer than 450,000 distinct CDR3 sequences, roughly a sixth of which appear only once. Sequenced input: blood, either unsorted or a sorted T cell fraction (not recorded which). These receptor sequences come from a male donor with ankylosing spondylitis.

The rearrangement links TRBV15 to TRBJ1-2; D gene ambiguous. V dropped 1 base and J dropped 3 bases, with 15 bases sitting between them. The germline V gene encodes CDR1 LNHNV and CDR2 YYDKDF (reference sequence). This CDR3 is 16 amino acids long. The CDR3 DNA follows: TGTGCCACCAGCAGAGCTCGGGCAGGTGATGACTATGGCTACACCTTC. Amino acids: CATSRARAGDDYGYTF. Supplemented by reference TRBV15 and TRBJ1-2, the full variable domain reads DAMVIQNPRYQVTQFGKPVTLSCSQTLNHNVMYWYQQKSSQAPKLLFHYYDKDFNNEADTPDNFQSRRPNTSFCFLDIRSPGLGDTAMYLCATSRARAGDDYGYTFGSGTRLTVV.

V is TRBV20-1 and J is TRBJ2-1; a weak D match, TRBD2 (5 bases). CDR1 is DFQATT and CDR2 is SNEGSKA in the germline V gene (reference sequence). CDR3 size: 16 residues. V was clipped by 1 base and J by 3 bases, with 16 bases between them. Here the CDR3 reads CSARAFVSGIYNEQFF. The CDR3 DNA follows: TGCAGTGCTAGAGCTTTCGTATCCGGGATCTACAATGAGCAGTTCTTC.

The V call is TRBV6-2 or TRBV6-3, the J call TRBJ2-1; no definite D call. Germline V gene sequence: CDR1 MNHEY, CDR2 SVGEGT. V was pared by 6 bases and J by 6 bases, with 12 bases between. This CDR3 comprises 13 residues. This CDR3 reads CASSSATSNEQFF. The CDR3 DNA reads as TGTGCCAGCAGCTCGGCGACTTCCAATGAGCAGTTCTTC.

The V gene is TRBV28, the J gene TRBJ2-7; 8 nucleotides agree with TRBD2. V lost 5 bases, J lost 3 bases, and 9 bases stayed unmatched. The CDR3 sequence is 15 residues long. Germline loops: CDR1 MDHEN, CDR2 SYDVKM. This CDR3 is CASSTSGGQYYEQYF. In DNA form, the CDR3 reads TGTGCCAGCAGTACCAGCGGGGGCCAGTACTACGAGCAGTACTTC.

V usage is TRBV30 and J usage is TRBJ1-1; D perhaps matches TRBD1 (5 bases). Germline V gene data show CDR1 as GTSNPN and CDR2 as SVGIG (reference sequence). Deletions cut 5 bases from V and 3 bases from J, with 13 bases between. The CDR3 is 13 amino acids. The CDR3 region is CAWAAGRYTEAFF. DNA of the CDR3: TGTGCCTGGGCAGCAGGGCGGTACACTGAAGCTTTCTTT.

This clonotype was counted between two and nine times. This sequence joins TRBV20-1 and TRBJ2-5; possibly TRBD1 for D (6 bases). Germline V lookup: CDR1 DFQATT, CDR2 SNEGSKA (reference sequence). Trimming pared 5 bases from V and 4 bases from J, leaving 14 bases between. CDR3 length equals 13 residues. DNA for the CDR3: TGCAGTGCTCCGCACAGGGTGGGAGAGACCCAGTACTTC. It encodes CSAPHRVGETQYF.

The V call is TRBV30, the J call TRBJ1-5; 8 bases match TRBD1. This CDR3 is 15 amino acids long. Trimming at V came to 2 bases and at J to 4 bases, leaving 7 bases not matched to a gene. CDR1 is GTSNPN, CDR2 SVGIG, per germline (reference sequence). CDR3 sequence: CAWSTGQGGNQPQHF. In DNA form, the CDR3 reads TGTGCCTGGAGTACCGGACAGGGAGGGAATCAGCCCCAGCATTTT.

This clonotype occurred a few times. The chain has TRBV20-1 and TRBJ2-1; 7 nucleotides line up with TRBD2. The CDR3 loop spans 17 amino acids. Germline V gene data show CDR1 as DFQATT and CDR2 as SNEGSKA (reference sequence). The J segment lost 0 bases and the V segment lost 1 base, leaving 9 bases of the junction unmatched. The CDR3 coding sequence is TGCAGTGCTAGAGGGGACGTAAGGGAGGGCTCCTACAATGAGCAGTTCTTC. Residues: CSARGDVREGSYNEQFF.